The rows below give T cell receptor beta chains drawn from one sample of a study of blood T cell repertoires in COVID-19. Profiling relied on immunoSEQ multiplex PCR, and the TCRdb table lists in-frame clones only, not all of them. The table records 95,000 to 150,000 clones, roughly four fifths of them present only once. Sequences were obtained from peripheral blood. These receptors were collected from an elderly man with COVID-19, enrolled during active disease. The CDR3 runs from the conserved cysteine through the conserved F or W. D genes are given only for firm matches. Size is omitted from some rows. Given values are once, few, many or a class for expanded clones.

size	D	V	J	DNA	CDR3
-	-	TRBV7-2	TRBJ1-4	TGTGCCAGCAGCTTGGAGGGGTGGGGTGAAAAACTGTTTTTT	CASSLEGWGEKLFF
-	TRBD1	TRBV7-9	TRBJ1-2	TGTGCCAGCAGCTTATCCGGGACAGATCCTGGCTACACCTTC	CASSLSGTDPGYTF
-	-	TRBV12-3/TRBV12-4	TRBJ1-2	TGTGCCAGCAGTTTCGAGGAGGGCTATGGCTACACCTTC	CASSFEEGYGYTF
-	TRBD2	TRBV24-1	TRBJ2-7	TGTGCCACCAGTGACCCAGGGACTAGCTACGAGCAGTACTTC	CATSDPGTSYEQYF
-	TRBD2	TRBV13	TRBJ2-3	TGTGCCAGCAGCACCCGATCTAGCGGGAGAGGCACAGATACGCAGTATTTT	CASSTRSSGRGTDTQYF
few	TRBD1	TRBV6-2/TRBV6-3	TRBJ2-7	TGTGCCAGCAGTTACCCCCGTGGGACAGGGGCCTACGAGCAGTACTTC	CASSYPRGTGAYEQYF
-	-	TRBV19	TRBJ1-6	TGTGCCAGTCGATCTCGAGGGGGACCTAATTCACCCCTCCACTTT	CASRSRGGPNSPLHF
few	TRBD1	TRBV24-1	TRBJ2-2	TGTGCCACCAGTGACTACAGGGGAACCGGGGAGCTGTTTTTT	CATSDYRGTGELFF
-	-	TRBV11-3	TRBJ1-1	TGTGCCAGCAGCTTAGGTCGATTGGGAGAGGGTGAAGCTTTCTTT	CASSLGRLGEGEAFF
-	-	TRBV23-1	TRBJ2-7	TGCGCCAGCAGTCAATCGGGAATTCCCTTAAGGACTTACGAGCAGTACTTC	CASSQSGIPLRTYEQYF
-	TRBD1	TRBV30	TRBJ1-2	TGTGCCTGGAGTAGACAGGGGTTTAGCTACACCTTC	CAWSRQGFSYTF
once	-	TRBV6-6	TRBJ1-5	TGTGCCAGCAGTGGGGGATTCAGGGGATATGGTCAGCCCCAGCATTTT	CASSGGFRGYGQPQHF
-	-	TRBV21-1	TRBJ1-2	TGTGCCAGCGGATACTTAGGGGTCTATGGCTACACCTTC	CASGYLGVYGYTF
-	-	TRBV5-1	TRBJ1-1	TGCGCCAGCAGCTTTTTGGGGGGGACTGAAGCTTTCTTT	CASSFLGGTEAFF
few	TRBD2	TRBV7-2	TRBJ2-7	TGTGCCAGCAGCTTAATGACTAGCGGGGGCCTCTACGAGCAGTACTTC	CASSLMTSGGLYEQYF
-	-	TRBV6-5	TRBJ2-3	TGTGCCAGCAGTTACTCGAGGCAGCCAGATACGCAGTATTTT	CASSYSRQPDTQYF
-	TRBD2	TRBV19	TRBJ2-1	TGTGCCAGTACCCCGAACCCGGGACTAGTTGAGCAGTTCTTC	CASTPNPGLVEQFF
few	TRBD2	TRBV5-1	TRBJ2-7	TGCGCCAGCAGCCAACTTAGCGGGCGAGAGCAGTACTTC	CASSQLSGREQYF
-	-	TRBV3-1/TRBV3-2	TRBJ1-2	TGTGCCAGCAGCCAGGGCGGAGGGGGGGAAGGCTATGGCTACACCTTC	CASSQGGGGEGYGYTF
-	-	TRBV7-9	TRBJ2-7	TGTGCCAGCAGCCGATATGGCGGGATCCTAAACGAGCAGTACTTC	CASSRYGGILNEQYF
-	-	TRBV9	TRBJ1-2	TGTGCCAGCAGCGTAGCGGGGGGGTCAACCTATGGCTACACCTTC	CASSVAGGSTYGYTF
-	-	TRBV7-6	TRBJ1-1	TGTGCCAGCAGCTTAGATGCCGGCGGGGGCACTGAAGCTTTCTTT	CASSLDAGGGTEAFF
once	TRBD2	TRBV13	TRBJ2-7	TGTGCCACTCGGGGTAGCGGGGCTTACGAGCAGTACTTC	CATRGSGAYEQYF
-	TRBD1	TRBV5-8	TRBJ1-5	TGTGCCAGCAGCTCCAATCCGAGGGGGCTCGGGTACAATCAGCCCCAGCATTTT	CASSSNPRGLGYNQPQHF
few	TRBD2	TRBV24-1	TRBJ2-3	TGTGCCACCAGTGGCCAGGGGATAACTAGCGGGAGGCCGCGCACAGATACGCAGTATTTT	CATSGQGITSGRPRTDTQYF
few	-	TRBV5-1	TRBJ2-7	TGCGCCAGCAGCTTGGCCACGACTCTCTCCTACGAGCAGTACTTC	CASSLATTLSYEQYF
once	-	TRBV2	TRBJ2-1	TGTGCCACTTTGCTAGTGGGTGAGCAGTTCTTC	CATLLVGEQFF
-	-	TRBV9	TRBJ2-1	TGTGCCAGCAGCGTAGCTTCTAGCACGAGCTCCTACAATGAGCAGTTCTTC	CASSVASSTSSYNEQFF
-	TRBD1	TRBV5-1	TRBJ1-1	TGCGCCAGCAGGACAGGGGTGAACACTGAAGCTTTCTTT	CASRTGVNTEAFF
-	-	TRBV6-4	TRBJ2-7	TGTGCCAGCAGTGACTCTGGAGGGGCCGGGGACGAGCAGTACTTC	CASSDSGGAGDEQYF
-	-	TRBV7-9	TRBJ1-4	TGTGCCAGCAGCTCCCTAGGGGGGGCGAAGGAAAAACTGTTTTTT	CASSSLGGAKEKLFF
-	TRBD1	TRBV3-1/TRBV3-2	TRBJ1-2	TGTGCCAGCAGCCAACAGGGGGTCTCCACCTTC	CASSQQGVSTF
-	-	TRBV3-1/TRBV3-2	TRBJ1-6	TGTGCCAGCAGCCCTTTGACAGTTTCGGGTTCAGGTTCACCCCTCCACTTT	CASSPLTVSGSGSPLHF
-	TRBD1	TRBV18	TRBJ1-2	TGTGCCAGCTCCCCCGACAGGGGGAACGTCTATGGCTACACCTTC	CASSPDRGNVYGYTF
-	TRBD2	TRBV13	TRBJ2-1	TGTGCCAGCAGCTCCCGACTAGCGGGAAACAATGAGCAGTTCTTC	CASSSRLAGNNEQFF
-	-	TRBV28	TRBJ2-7	TGTGCCAGCGCCGTGGGGCCCCCTTCCTACGAGCAGTACTTC	CASAVGPPSYEQYF
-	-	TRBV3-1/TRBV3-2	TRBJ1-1	TGTGCCAGCAGCCAAGATCGGGAAGGGTACCCTGAAGCTTTCTTT	CASSQDREGYPEAFF
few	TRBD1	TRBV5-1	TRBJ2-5	TGCGCCAGCAGCGACGGGACAGGGGAGGGTGAGACCCAGTACTTC	CASSDGTGEGETQYF
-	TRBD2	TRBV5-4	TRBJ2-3	TGTGCCAGCGGTTCGGGCGCGGGAGCTCCAGATACGCAGTATTTT	CASGSGAGAPDTQYF
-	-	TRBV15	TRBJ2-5	TGTGCCACCAGCAGAGATGGTGGCGGGGCGGGGAAGACCCAGTACTTC	CATSRDGGGAGKTQYF
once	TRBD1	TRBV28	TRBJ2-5	TGTGCCAGCAGCCGGGACAGGCACCAAGAGACCCAGTACTTC	CASSRDRHQETQYF
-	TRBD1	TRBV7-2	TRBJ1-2	TGTGCCAGCAGCCCCCGGGACAGGGGGCAATCTATTTACACCTTC	CASSPRDRGQSIYTF